The clone carrying this T cell receptor beta chain was recorded many times. Its antigen is undetermined. These data belong to a study of breast tumors, draining lymph nodes, adjacent tissues. Broader study findings: That most tumor T cells come from lymph nodes remained unproven. Data fit most tumor T cells coming from lymph node, expanding in tumor. Luminal-like breast cancer showed significantly greater tumor-nontumor repertoire similarity than basal-like breast cancer did. Compared with lymph nodes, tumors were less diverse; compared with nontumor tissue, more.

TCRdb itself ran the multiplex PCR reads through MiXCR, one entry per CDR3 protein. This sample yields 26,000 or so distinct CDR3 sequences, of which 23% are seen a single time; roughly 14% belongs to the top ten. Between the trimmed V and J ends, which lost 1 base and 2 bases, there was a span of 11 bases. This CDR3 has 15 amino acids. Material: breast tumor tissue. This clonotype originated in a female donor with breast cancer. Some clones in this sample may be carry-over from other donors' samples. The V gene is TRBV12-3 or TRBV12-4, the J gene TRBJ1-2, with D tentatively TRBD1 (6 bases). The CDR3 spells CASSLGDIDNYGYTF. DNA for the CDR3: TGTGCCAGCAGTTTAGGGGACATAGACAACTATGGCTACACCTTC.